A single sample gave rise to the 24 T cell receptor beta chains below, sequenced in a study of blood T cell repertoires in COVID-19. Repertoires were generated with immunoSEQ multiplex PCR, while TCRdb's copy carries only in-frame clones and drops some. The top ten clones hold approximately 4.4% of a sample with about 100,000 clones, approximately 81% of them seen once. The sequencing input was peripheral blood. All receptors derive from a human donor in a cohort sampled during active COVID-19.

V usage is TRBV5-1 and J usage is TRBJ1-1, with TRBD1 matching 10 bases. Germline V gene lookup returns CDR1 SGHRS and CDR2 YFSETQ. This CDR3 has 15 amino acids. V shed 1 base, J shed 7 bases, and the junction held 7 bases outside the gene matches. The DNA for the CDR3 is TGCGCCAGCAGCTTGAGGACAGGGGGAGAGGGTGAAGCTTTCTTT. The encoded protein is CASSLRTGGEGEAFF.

The rearrangement uses TRBV18 and TRBJ1-4; TRBD1 matches 7 bases. Germline CDR1 reads KGHSH; CDR2 reads LQKENI. V trimming: 3 bases; J trimming: 8 bases; junction bases outside the gene matches: 9. The CDR3 contains 15 residues. The CDR3 here is CASSPSDRVEEKLFF. The CDR3 bases are TGTGCCAGCTCACCCTCCGACAGGGTAGAAGAAAAACTGTTTTTT.

This chain connects TRBV27 to TRBJ2-2; 7 nucleotides agree with TRBD2. The CDR3 consists of 14 residues. Looked up from germline, CDR1 is MNHEY and CDR2 is SMNVEV (reference sequence). The J segment lost 7 bases and the V segment lost 3 bases, leaving 5 bases of the junction unmatched. CDR3 loop: CASSFASGNGELFF. The CDR3 DNA follows: TGTGCCAGCAGTTTCGCTAGCGGTAACGGGGAGCTGTTTTTT.

The chain combines TRBV7-9 with TRBJ2-1; 9 nucleotides match TRBD1. With V trimmed by 7 bases and J by 4 bases, 8 bases remained unmatched. The germline V gene has CDR1 SEHNR and CDR2 FQNEAQ (reference sequence). The CDR3 has 15 residues. CDR3 region: CASNVVGTGYNEQFF. The DNA for the CDR3 is TGTGCCAGCAACGTCGTGGGGACAGGGTACAATGAGCAGTTCTTC. Based on the CDR3 plus reference TRBV7-9 and TRBJ2-1, the full variable domain is DTGVSQNPRHKITKRGQNVTFRCDPISEHNRLYWYRQTLGQGPEFLTYFQNEAQLEKSRLLSDRFSAERPKGSFSTLEIQRTEQGDSAMYLCASNVVGTGYNEQFFGPGTRLTVL.

The chain combines TRBV7-6 with TRBJ1-1; 10 bases align to TRBD1. Unmatched junction bases numbered 8, after V lost 3 bases and J lost 4 bases. Germline V gives CDR1 SGHVS, CDR2 FNYEAQ. This CDR3 region has 16 residues. DNA of the CDR3: TGTGCCAGCAGCTTGAGCCCGGACAGGGGGGGCACTGAAGCTTTCTTT. Its translation is CASSLSPDRGGTEAFF.

The rearrangement links TRBV6-5 to TRBJ2-5; TRBD1 matches at 12 bases. The CDR3 spans 16 residues. Germline V gene data show CDR1 as MNHEY and CDR2 as SVGAGI. The trim removed 0 bases at V and 5 bases at J, leaving 4 bases unmatched. As DNA, the CDR3 is TGTGCCAGCAGTTACTCCGGGACAGGGGGCTTCGAGACCCAGTACTTC. Translated: CASSYSGTGGFETQYF.

The gene calls are TRBV4-1 and TRBJ2-5; maybe TRBD2 (5 bases). Germline V CDR1 and CDR2: MGHRA, YSYEKL. This CDR3 spans 15 amino acids. Trimming removed 1 base at V and 4 bases at J, with 13 bases between. CDR3 amino acids: CASSQVGLPGETQYF. CDR3 nucleotides: TGCGCCAGCAGCCAAGTCGGACTCCCTGGAGAGACCCAGTACTTC.

The rearrangement uses TRBV18 and TRBJ2-1, with TRBD2 matching 11 bases. With V trimmed by 3 bases and J by 7 bases, 8 bases remained unmatched. Germline V lookup: CDR1 KGHSH, CDR2 LQKENI. The CDR3 covers 16 residues. The chain's CDR3 is CASSPPGLAGGNEQFF. The CDR3 DNA reads TGTGCCAGCTCACCCCCCGGGCTAGCGGGAGGTAATGAGCAGTTCTTC.

The chain employs TRBV18 and TRBJ2-7; D remains unclear. The ends were cut back, 2 bases at V and 2 bases at J, with 7 bases in the middle. CDR3 length equals 13 residues. CDR1 and CDR2 (germline): KGHSH, LQKENI. CDR3 protein: CASSPSSTYEQYV. The CDR3 DNA follows: TGTGCCAGCTCACCAAGTAGCACCTACGAGCAGTACGTC.

The V and J genes are TRBV18 and TRBJ2-2; 9 positions match TRBD1. Germline V gene data show CDR1 as KGHSH and CDR2 as LQKENI. V trimming: 3 bases; J trimming: 7 bases; junction bases outside the gene matches: 9. CDR3 length: 16 residues. The CDR3 spells CASSPPGQGLDGELFF. The DNA for the CDR3 is TGTGCCAGCTCACCCCCGGGACAGGGCTTGGACGGGGAGCTGTTTTTT.

The rearrangement uses TRBV24-1 and TRBJ1-2; the match to TRBD1 covers 10 bases. Germline-derived CDR1 and CDR2 are KGHDR and SFDVKD. The CDR3 is 14 amino acids. Trimming at V came to 6 bases and at J to 8 bases, leaving 8 bases not matched to a gene. The CDR3 sequence is CATSPAGQGKGYTF. CDR3 bases: TGTGCCACCAGTCCCGCGGGACAGGGGAAAGGCTACACCTTC.

This chain joins TRBV27 and TRBJ1-2; tentative D call: TRBD1 (6 bases). V lost 5 bases to trimming and J lost 8 bases, with 18 bases between them. CDR1 and CDR2 from the germline V gene are MNHEY and SMNVEV (reference sequence). This CDR3 has 14 residues. Here the CDR3 DNA reads TGTGCCAGCAGTCATGACAGGTCGGGACGGGGCTACACCTTC. It translates to CASSHDRSGRGYTF.

The chain couples TRBV6-6 to TRBJ2-5; 11 bases line up with TRBD1. CDR3 length: 14 residues. The V gene's germline CDR1 is MNHNY and CDR2 SVGAGI (reference sequence). V dropped 8 bases and J dropped 5; count of bases not matched to a gene: 7. CDR3 nucleotides: TGTGCCAGCGGTTCCGGGACAGGGGGTGAGACCCAGTACTTC. As protein: CASGSGTGGETQYF.

The gene calls are TRBV5-1 and TRBJ2-2; no reliable D call. Trimming took off 2 bases at V and 1 base at J, with 12 bases between the two ends. Per germline, CDR1 SGHRS and CDR2 YFSETQ. The CDR3 runs to 16 residues. Here the CDR3 reads CASSFRLVVNTGELFF. DNA of the CDR3: TGCGCCAGCAGCTTTCGGCTAGTGGTGAACACCGGGGAGCTGTTTTTT.

The chain is built from TRBV28 and TRBJ2-3; a possible D gene is TRBD2 (6 bases). The germline CDR1 and CDR2 sequences are MDHEN and SYDVKM. V was trimmed by 6 bases and J by 7 bases, leaving 8 bases between them. The CDR3 is 11 amino acids. Here the CDR3 DNA reads TGTGCCAGCAGCGGGAGAAATACGCAGTATTTT. Amino acid sequence: CASSGRNTQYF. The whole variable domain, remainder taken from reference TRBV28 and TRBJ2-3, is DVKVTQSSRYLVKRTGEKVFLECVQDMDHENMFWYRQDPGLGLRLIYFSYDVKMKEKGDIPEGYSVSREKKERFSLILESASTNQTSMYLCASSGRNTQYFGPGTRLTVL.

The chain couples TRBV5-1 to TRBJ2-1; 8 bases fit TRBD2. V lost 7 bases to trimming and J lost 8 bases; unmatched junction nucleotides: 14. The CDR3 extends over 15 amino acids. Germline values: CDR1 SGHRS, CDR2 YFSETQ. CDR3 bases: TGCGCCAGCGGCCCCGGAGCGGGAGAAGGAGATGAGCAGTTCTTC. It encodes CASGPGAGEGDEQFF. Complete variable domain (other parts from reference TRBV5-1 and TRBJ2-1): KAGVTQTPRYLIKTRGQQVTLSCSPISGHRSVSWYQQTPGQGLQFLFEYFSETQRNKGNFPGRFSGRQFSNSRSEMNVSTLELGDSALYLCASGPGAGEGDEQFFGPGTRLTVL.

V gene TRBV5-1 combines with J gene TRBJ1-1, with D possibly matching TRBD1 (5 bases). Trimming stripped 4 bases from V and 3 bases from J, with 13 bases between. CDR1 is SGHRS, CDR2 YFSETQ, per germline. There are 14 residues in the CDR3. CDR3 bases: TGCGCCAGCAGCCCACCGACAGACCACACTGAAGCTTTCTTT. It translates to CASSPPTDHTEAFF. The entire variable domain, with the rest obtained from reference TRBV5-1 and TRBJ1-1, is as follows: KAGVTQTPRYLIKTRGQQVTLSCSPISGHRSVSWYQQTPGQGLQFLFEYFSETQRNKGNFPGRFSGRQFSNSRSEMNVSTLELGDSALYLCASSPPTDHTEAFFGQGTRLTVV.

This clone has only one observation. The chain carries TRBV29-1 and TRBJ2-5; D is ambiguous. This CDR3 region has 10 residues. V was trimmed by 7 bases and J by 5 bases, leaving 8 bases between them. Per germline, CDR1 SQVTM and CDR2 ANQGSEA. The CDR3 region is CSAQWETQYF. CDR3 sequence (DNA): TGCAGCGCCCAGTGGGAGACCCAGTACTTC.

The chain uses TRBV28 and TRBJ2-7, with D maybe TRBD1 (5 bases). The V and J ends lost 6 bases and 6 bases respectively, with 6 bases between them. The CDR3 totals 10 residues. Germline V gene sequence: CDR1 MDHEN, CDR2 SYDVKM. The CDR3 nucleotides read TGTGCCAGCAGAAGGGGCGAGCAGTACTTC. Its translation: CASRRGEQYF.

The gene calls are TRBV4-1 and TRBJ1-5; a weak D match, TRBD1 (6 bases). Per germline, CDR1 MGHRA and CDR2 YSYEKL. The CDR3 is 16 residues long. Trimming left V 4 bases short and J 0 bases short, with 13 bases between. The CDR3 reads CASSLNTGNSNQPQHF. The CDR3 DNA is TGCGCCAGCAGCCTAAATACAGGGAATAGCAATCAGCCCCAGCATTTT.

The CDR3 coding sequence is TGTGCCAGCAGCCCAGTTAATTCACCCCTCCACTTT. It is translated as CASSPVNSPLHF. V is TRBV7-2 and J is TRBJ1-6; D remains unclear. V was shortened by 5 bases and J by 6 bases, with 5 bases between the two germline ends. The CDR3 covers 12 residues. Germline assignment: CDR1 SGHTA and CDR2 FQGNSA.

The rearrangement uses TRBV27 and TRBJ2-2, with TRBD1 matching 7 bases. J was trimmed by 4 bases and V by 2 bases; bases with no gene match: 1. The CDR3 is made up of 14 amino acids. CDR1 and CDR2 (germline): MNHEY, SMNVEV (reference sequence). CDR3 sequence: CASSLAGGTGELFF. In nucleotides, the CDR3 is TGTGCCAGCAGTTTAGCAGGGGGCACCGGGGAGCTGTTTTTT.

V is TRBV6-6 and J is TRBJ2-7, with TRBD2 matching 14 bases. Per the germline V gene, CDR1 is MNHNY and CDR2 is SVGAGI (reference sequence). Unmatched junction bases numbered 6, after V lost 8 bases and J lost 6 bases. The CDR3 runs 14 residues. CDR3 sequence: CASRLAGGPGEQYF. The CDR3 region has the DNA TGTGCCAGCCGACTAGCGGGAGGGCCGGGCGAGCAGTACTTC.

The chain has TRBV7-3 and TRBJ2-5, with D perhaps matching TRBD2 (5 bases). CDR1 is SGHTA, CDR2 FQGTGA, per germline. The CDR3 extends over 13 amino acids. Trimming stripped 6 bases from V and 4 bases from J, with 12 bases between. In DNA, the CDR3 is TGTGCCAGCAGTTTCGGCGGAGGAGAGACCCAGTACTTC. Residues: CASSFGGGETQYF.